The T cell receptor (beta chain) under discussion was sequenced for a study of blood T cell repertoires in COVID-19. Background on the study: T cells, B-cell-depleted T cells, or PBMCs supplied cDNA or gDNA.

Germline V CDR1 and CDR2: LGHNA, YSLEER. Trimming at V came to 4 bases and at J to 8 bases, leaving 10 bases not matched to a gene. CDR3 length: 14 amino acids. Per the study methods: For nucleated cells, counts were estimated from reference gene primer amplification. Clones were sequenced by immunoSEQ multiplex PCR, and TCRdb holds only the in-frame ones, with some missing. The V and J calls and clone size are taken from that table; D and trimming were inferred from the DNA. The data hold 250,000 or so clones, with roughly 82% observed a single time. Cohort assignment relied on participant-reported clinical history.

V and J are TRBV4-3 and TRBJ1-1; 7 bases align to TRBD1. The sequencing input was PBMCs or T cells enriched from blood (not recorded which). This clonotype originated in a woman in her 50s who had recovered from COVID-19. Here the CDR3 DNA reads TGCGCCAGCAGCCTCAGATCAGGGGGATTGGAAGCTTTCTTT. As protein: CASSLRSGGLEAFF.